A single sample gave rise to the 22 T cell receptor beta chains below, sequenced in a study of blood T cell repertoires in COVID-19. Generated by immunoSEQ multiplex PCR, the TCRdb table keeps only in-frame clones and is missing some. This sample has under 300,000 clones; roughly nine tenths occur once, and the top ten carry over 2%. The sequenced sample was PBMCs or T cells enriched from blood (not recorded which). All receptors come from a woman aged 18-30 years who had recovered from COVID-19.

V usage is TRBV7-5 and J usage is TRBJ2-7; the D segment call TRBD2 is taken from the table without a DNA check. TRBV7-5 is listed as a pseudogene. This CDR3 has 12 amino acids. CDR3 residues: CARSLIRDEQYF. For the CDR3, the DNA is TGTGCCAGAAGCTTAATCCGGGACGAGCAGTACTTC.

The chain recombines TRBV7-9 with TRBJ1-2; unclear D gene. Germline V gene sequence: CDR1 SEHNR, CDR2 FQNEAQ (reference sequence). The CDR3 is 15 amino acids. With 5 bases removed from V and 3 bases from J, the gap between germline ends came to 16 bases. The CDR3: CASSPGLSRDYGYTF. The CDR3 region has the DNA TGTGCCAGCAGCCCCGGACTCTCACGGGACTATGGCTACACCTTC. Combining the CDR3 with reference TRBV7-9 and TRBJ1-2 gives the whole variable domain DTGVSQNPRHKITKRGQNVTFRCDPISEHNRLYWYRQTLGQGPEFLTYFQNEAQLEKSRLLSDRFSAERPKGSFSTLEIQRTEQGDSAMYLCASSPGLSRDYGYTFGSGTRLTVV.

This rearrangement joins TRBV5-1 to TRBJ2-2, with 9 nucleotides matching TRBD1. The CDR3 runs 16 residues. Losses at the gene ends were 3 bases for V and 4 bases for J; bases not matched to a gene: 7. Germline V lookup: CDR1 SGHRS, CDR2 YFSETQ. The CDR3 sequence: CASSSQGAPGTGELFF. CDR3 nucleotide sequence: TGCGCCAGCAGCTCACAGGGGGCGCCCGGCACCGGGGAGCTGTTTTTT.

Of note for this clone: One end of the junction is discordant with germline, which a read error may explain. This chain uses TRBV5-1 with TRBJ1-1; D gene uncertain. Germline lookup yields CDR1 SGHRS and CDR2 YFSETQ. This CDR3 region has 15 residues. For the CDR3, the DNA is TGCGCCAGCAGCTTGGCGCGGGGTTCGAACGCTGAAGCTTTCTTT. Amino acids: CASSLARGSNAEAFF.

V and J are TRBV24-1 and TRBJ1-5; the D gene is possibly TRBD1 (6 bases). The CDR3 consists of 17 residues. Trimming took off 7 bases at V and 2 bases at J, with 20 bases between the two ends. Germline V CDR1 and CDR2: KGHDR, SFDVKD. DNA of the CDR3: TGTGCCACCAGGAACAGGGTTCGGCCTTGGGGCAATCAGCCCCAGCATTTT. Protein: CATRNRVRPWGNQPQHF.

The chain uses TRBV9 and TRBJ1-4; D perhaps matches TRBD1 (6 bases). The V gene lost 0 bases and the J gene lost 1 base, with 22 bases spanning the gap. CDR1 and CDR2 (germline): SGDLS, YYNGEE. This CDR3 spans 20 amino acids. CDR3 amino acids: CASSVGLAGARVGTNEKLFF. In nucleotides, the CDR3 is TGTGCCAGCAGCGTAGGTTTAGCAGGGGCAAGAGTGGGAACTAATGAAAAACTGTTTTTT.

The chain has TRBV20-1 and TRBJ2-7, with 9 bases aligning to TRBD2. The CDR3 has 14 residues. In germline, CDR1 is DFQATT, CDR2 SNEGSKA (reference sequence). The V segment lost 3 bases and the J segment 0 bases; nucleotides outside the gene matches: 3. CDR3 sequence: CSASASGDSYEQYF. For the CDR3, the DNA is TGCAGTGCTAGTGCTAGCGGGGACTCCTACGAGCAGTACTTC.

The chain has TRBV24-1 and TRBJ1-2; 10 positions match TRBD1. Per the germline V gene, CDR1 is KGHDR and CDR2 is SFDVKD. This CDR3 has 13 residues. Losses at the gene ends were 9 bases for V and 4 bases for J; bases not matched to a gene: 4. The CDR3 here is CATGDRGVYGYTF. The CDR3 DNA reads TGTGCCACCGGGGACAGGGGTGTCTATGGCTACACCTTC.

The chain uses TRBV7-2 and TRBJ2-3, with 7 bases lining up with TRBD1. The CDR3 spans 15 residues. Germline V gene sequence: CDR1 SGHTA, CDR2 FQGNSA. Trimming took 6 bases from V and 6 from J; bases not matched to a gene: 12. As DNA, the CDR3 is TGTGCCAGCAGTCCAACAGGGGTCGCGTGGGATACGCAGTATTTT. Residues: CASSPTGVAWDTQYF.

V usage is TRBV11-3 and J usage is TRBJ1-4, with D maybe TRBD1 (6 bases). The CDR3 is made up of 15 amino acids. Germline-derived CDR1 and CDR2 are SGHNT and YENEEA. Trimming removed 5 bases at V and 13 bases at J, with 23 bases between. CDR3 DNA: TGTGCCAGCAGCCATCGCCTTCGAAGGGGGATTGGACTGTTTTTT. Translated: CASSHRLRRGIGLFF.

This sequence joins TRBV27 and TRBJ2-7; D might be TRBD2 (5 bases). The CDR3 loop spans 22 amino acids. Germline assignment: CDR1 MNHEY and CDR2 SMNVEV (reference sequence). The V end was cut by 5 bases, the J end by 3 bases, with 38 bases between. The CDR3 nucleotides are TGTGCCAGCAGTCTCGCCCCCCTCGAGGGCAAGGGATACGTTAGAAGTCGCTACGAGCAGTACTTC. Translated, it gives CASSLAPLEGKGYVRSRYEQYF.

The chain joins TRBV5-1 to TRBJ1-4, with D uncertain. Germline V gene sequence: CDR1 SGHRS, CDR2 YFSETQ. The CDR3 has 13 amino acids. Trimming pared 3 bases from V and 7 bases from J, leaving 10 bases between. The CDR3 region is CASSSRPGEKLFF. The CDR3 DNA is TGCGCCAGCAGCTCGAGACCGGGTGAAAAACTGTTTTTT.

The table lists this clone with a count of one. This chain joins TRBV27 and TRBJ2-1; 10 nucleotides match TRBD1. Looked up from germline, CDR1 is MNHEY and CDR2 is SMNVEV (reference sequence). V lost 1 base to trimming and J lost 2 bases; unmatched junction nucleotides: 5. The CDR3 runs 17 residues. Here the CDR3 reads CASSLLFGTGAYNEQFF. The CDR3 region has the DNA TGTGCCAGCAGTTTATTGTTCGGGACAGGGGCCTACAATGAGCAGTTCTTC.

This chain links TRBV20-1 with TRBJ1-2; 9 bases match TRBD1. The CDR3 length is 16 residues. Germline values: CDR1 DFQATT, CDR2 SNEGSKA (reference sequence). After removal of 3 bases from V and 10 bases from J, the junction contained 18 bases not matched to a gene. The CDR3 DNA reads as TGCAGTGCTAGTGCGCTTACAGGGGGCAGTGGCTCCGTCTACACCTTC. This sequence encodes CSASALTGGSGSVYTF.

The gene calls are TRBV7-3 and TRBJ1-6; D ambiguous. Germline assignment: CDR1 SGHTA and CDR2 FQGTGA. The CDR3 has 13 amino acids. Trimming left V 0 bases short and J 7 bases short, with 4 bases between. DNA for the CDR3: TGTGCCAGCAGCTTAACGTTAAATTCACCCCTCCACTTT. Its protein product is CASSLTLNSPLHF.

This clone was observed once. The chain has TRBV7-8 and TRBJ1-2, with 7 nucleotides matching TRBD1. The ends lost 1 base at V and 4 bases at J; junction bases unmatched: 3. The CDR3 sequence is 14 residues long. Germline-derived CDR1 and CDR2 are SGHVS and FQNEAQ. The CDR3 protein is CASSLDRGGYGYTF. For the CDR3, the DNA is TGTGCCAGCAGCTTAGACAGGGGAGGCTATGGCTACACCTTC.

The count of this clone is one. The gene calls are TRBV10-3 and TRBJ1-1; 7 bases are shared with TRBD1. CDR1 and CDR2 from the germline V gene are ENHRY and SYGVKD. The CDR3 runs to 14 residues. V shed 2 bases and J 2 bases; nucleotides not matched to a gene: 2. Here the CDR3 reads CAISEGQANTEAFF. The CDR3 region has the DNA TGTGCCATCAGTGAGGGACAGGCTAACACTGAAGCTTTCTTT.

The V call is TRBV19, the J call TRBJ2-5, with D possibly TRBD1 on 6 matching bases. Germline V CDR1 and CDR2: LNHDA, SQIVND (reference sequence). This CDR3 region has 14 residues. V shed 5 bases and J shed 4 bases, with 14 bases lying between them. The CDR3 is CASSPRGAGETQYF. The CDR3 region has the DNA TGTGCCAGTAGTCCCAGGGGCGCGGGAGAGACCCAGTACTTC.

The chain recombines TRBV11-2 with TRBJ1-5, with a weak D call TRBD1 (6 bases). This CDR3 has 14 amino acids. Trimming cost V 5 bases and J 6 bases, with 14 bases left between them. From germline, CDR1 is SGHAT and CDR2 FQNNGV. The CDR3 nucleotides read TGTGCCAGCAGCACTCCAGGGGTCGGTCAGCCCCAGCATTTT. The encoded protein is CASSTPGVGQPQHF.

The chain carries TRBV7-8 and TRBJ1-5; D may be TRBD1 (6 bases). The germline gives CDR1 SGHVS, CDR2 FQNEAQ. Trimming stripped 5 bases from V and 4 bases from J, with 12 bases between. CDR3 length equals 14 residues. CDR3 protein: CASSPGTPNQPQHF. Here the CDR3 DNA reads TGTGCCAGCAGCCCCGGGACACCGAATCAGCCCCAGCATTTT.

V is TRBV5-8 and J is TRBJ2-7; weak D call: TRBD1 (5 bases). Per germline, CDR1 SGHTS and CDR2 YDEGEE. CDR3 length equals 13 residues. The V and J ends lost 4 bases and 0 bases respectively, with 8 bases between them. The CDR3 DNA follows: TGTGCCAGCAGCGCAGGGTTCTCCTACGAGCAGTACTTC. This sequence encodes CASSAGFSYEQYF.

This chain joins TRBV5-1 and TRBJ1-4, with 10 nucleotides matching TRBD1. The CDR3 totals 16 residues. Germline lookup yields CDR1 SGHRS and CDR2 YFSETQ. Losses at the gene ends were 3 bases for V and 6 bases for J; bases not matched to a gene: 8. Here the CDR3 reads CASSSQDGTGDEKLFF. The CDR3 coding sequence is TGCGCCAGCAGCTCCCAGGATGGGACAGGGGATGAAAAACTGTTTTTT.